The rows below give T cell receptor beta chains drawn from one sample of a study of early T cells in non-severe SARS-CoV-2 infection. TCRdb passed the 5' RACE reads through MiXCR, listing each CDR3 protein once. Among about 92,000 distinct CDR3 sequences, approximately 15% were seen once, and the ten largest hold roughly 6.4%. Sequenced: whole blood. These TCRs come from an adult who was a healthcare worker with PCR-confirmed SARS-CoV-2 infection or an uninfected control (not recorded which). Both conserved end residues are part of each CDR3. A D gene is named only where the DNA matches it firmly. Not all rows give a size; the values are once, few, many and, for expanded clones, a class.

J gene: TRBJ1-5; D gene: NA; clone size: NA; V gene: TRBV7-9; CDR3 DNA: TGTGCCAGCAGCGGAGGCAATCAGCCCCAGCATTTT; CDR3 protein: CASSGGNQPQHF
J gene: TRBJ2-3; D gene: TRBD2; clone size: NA; V gene: TRBV5-1; CDR3 DNA: TGCGCCAGCAGCTCGCGGACTAGCGGAAGCACAGATACGCAGTATTTT; CDR3 protein: CASSSRTSGSTDTQYF
J gene: TRBJ2-1; D gene: TRBD1; clone size: NA; V gene: TRBV9; CDR3 DNA: TGTGCCAGCAGGCCTACCGGGACAGCCTACAATGAGCAGTTCTTC; CDR3 protein: CASRPTGTAYNEQFF
J gene: TRBJ2-1; D gene: TRBD1; clone size: few; V gene: TRBV6-1; CDR3 DNA: TGTGCCAGCAGCGCCGCGACAGGGATGGTATATGAGCAGTTCTTC; CDR3 protein: CASSAATGMVYEQFF
J gene: TRBJ2-7; D gene: NA; clone size: NA; V gene: TRBV20-1; CDR3 DNA: TGCAGTGCTATTCGAAGGGGCGGAACCGGTGAGCAGTACTTC; CDR3 protein: CSAIRRGGTGEQYF
J gene: TRBJ2-1; D gene: NA; clone size: few; V gene: TRBV6-4; CDR3 DNA: TGTGCCAGCAAGGAGCGCTACAGCTCCTACAATGAGCAGTTCTTC; CDR3 protein: CASKERYSSYNEQFF
J gene: TRBJ2-2; D gene: NA; clone size: few; V gene: TRBV19; CDR3 DNA: TGTGCCAGTACTCTGGGGGGAGGCGGGGAGCTGTTTTTT; CDR3 protein: CASTLGGGGELFF
J gene: TRBJ2-7; D gene: TRBD1; clone size: few; V gene: TRBV2; CDR3 DNA: TGTGCCAGCACCCTGACAGGGCACGAGCAGTACTTC; CDR3 protein: CASTLTGHEQYF
J gene: TRBJ1-1; D gene: NA; clone size: NA; V gene: TRBV20-1; CDR3 DNA: TGCAGTGCTAGACAGGGGAAATGGACTGAAGCTTTCTTT; CDR3 protein: CSARQGKWTEAFF
J gene: TRBJ2-2; D gene: NA; clone size: few; V gene: TRBV6-5; CDR3 DNA: TGTGCCAGCAAATTCGGGGCTGAGCTGTTTTTT; CDR3 protein: CASKFGAELFF
J gene: TRBJ2-1; D gene: NA; clone size: NA; V gene: TRBV5-1; CDR3 DNA: TGCGCCAGCAGCCAACCAGTGGCGGAGCAGTTCTTC; CDR3 protein: CASSQPVAEQFF
J gene: TRBJ2-2; D gene: NA; clone size: few; V gene: TRBV19; CDR3 DNA: TGTGCCAGTAGTCCCCCCCGAGACCCCGGGGGTAGCACCGGGGAGCTGTTTTTT; CDR3 protein: CASSPPRDPGGSTGELFF
J gene: TRBJ2-5; D gene: TRBD2; clone size: once; V gene: TRBV27; CDR3 DNA: TGTGCCAGCTACCCCCTAGCGGAGGTACAAGAGACCCAGTACTTC; CDR3 protein: CASYPLAEVQETQYF
J gene: TRBJ2-1; D gene: TRBD2; clone size: few; V gene: TRBV12-3/TRBV12-4; CDR3 DNA: TGTGCCAGCAGCCCCGGGACTACAAAAGGGAATGAGCAGTTCTTC; CDR3 protein: CASSPGTTKGNEQFF
J gene: TRBJ1-2; D gene: TRBD1; clone size: many; V gene: TRBV24-1; CDR3 DNA: TGTGCCACCAGTGATGCAGGGGGTCGAGGCTACACCTTC; CDR3 protein: CATSDAGGRGYTF
J gene: TRBJ2-1; D gene: NA; clone size: many; V gene: TRBV3-1; CDR3 DNA: TGTGCCAGCAGCCAGCGAGGCGGTCCTCATGAGCAGTTCTTC; CDR3 protein: CASSQRGGPHEQFF
J gene: TRBJ1-2; D gene: NA; clone size: few; V gene: TRBV6-1; CDR3 DNA: TGTGCCATCACCGTAGCGGCCCACTATGGCTACACCTTC; CDR3 protein: CAITVAAHYGYTF
J gene: TRBJ2-7; D gene: NA; clone size: NA; V gene: TRBV20-1; CDR3 DNA: TGCAGTGCTAGAGCACCGGGAACCTACGAGCAGTACTTC; CDR3 protein: CSARAPGTYEQYF
J gene: TRBJ2-7; D gene: NA; clone size: many; V gene: TRBV10-3; CDR3 DNA: TGTGCCGCACTCGGAGCGGGACAGTCCTACGAGCAGTACTTC; CDR3 protein: CAALGAGQSYEQYF
J gene: TRBJ1-1; D gene: NA; clone size: few; V gene: TRBV27; CDR3 DNA: TGTGCCAGCATTTCAGGGAGGCAGTTCGCTGAAGCTTTCTTT; CDR3 protein: CASISGRQFAEAFF
J gene: TRBJ1-2; D gene: NA; clone size: few; V gene: TRBV28; CDR3 DNA: TGTGCCAGCAGCACTCTGGGCGCGACTGGCTACACCTTC; CDR3 protein: CASSTLGATGYTF
J gene: TRBJ2-1; D gene: TRBD2; clone size: few; V gene: TRBV3-1; CDR3 DNA: TGTGCCAGCAGCCCTGGACTAGCGGGAGGGTCCATGCAGTTCTTC; CDR3 protein: CASSPGLAGGSMQFF
J gene: TRBJ2-1; D gene: NA; clone size: NA; V gene: TRBV29-1; CDR3 DNA: TGCAGCGTTGAAGGCTGGTCGGGGATTGAGCAGTTCTTC; CDR3 protein: CSVEGWSGIEQFF
J gene: TRBJ1-5; D gene: NA; clone size: few; V gene: TRBV28; CDR3 DNA: TGTGCCATCTGCAGGGGTGGCAATCAGCCCCAGCATTTT; CDR3 protein: CAICRGGNQPQHF
J gene: TRBJ2-5; D gene: NA; clone size: few; V gene: TRBV29-1; CDR3 DNA: TGCAGCGCCCGAGGCAGGGCAGAGACCCAGTACTTC; CDR3 protein: CSARGRAETQYF
J gene: TRBJ1-1; D gene: TRBD1; clone size: NA; V gene: TRBV29-1; CDR3 DNA: TGCAGCGGGGGACAGGGAATGAACACTGAAGCTTTCTTT; CDR3 protein: CSGGQGMNTEAFF
J gene: TRBJ1-1; D gene: NA; clone size: NA; V gene: TRBV6-2/TRBV6-3; CDR3 DNA: TGTGCCAGCAGCGATGAGTTTGGGACTGAAGCTTTCTTT; CDR3 protein: CASSDEFGTEAFF
J gene: TRBJ2-1; D gene: NA; clone size: many; V gene: TRBV30; CDR3 DNA: TGTGCCTGGAGCAACCAAGTTGAGCAGTTCTTC; CDR3 protein: CAWSNQVEQFF
J gene: TRBJ2-1; D gene: NA; clone size: NA; V gene: TRBV7-2; CDR3 DNA: TGTGCCAGCAGCTTGCCCTTTTGTCGGGAGCCTCTGGGGAATGAGCAGTTCTTC; CDR3 protein: CASSLPFCREPLGNEQFF
J gene: TRBJ2-3; D gene: NA; clone size: NA; V gene: TRBV24-1; CDR3 DNA: TGTGCCACCAGTGTCATCCGGGACGGTACAGATACGCAGTATTTT; CDR3 protein: CATSVIRDGTDTQYF
J gene: TRBJ2-7; D gene: TRBD1; clone size: NA; V gene: TRBV20-1; CDR3 DNA: TGCAGTGCTAGTCGGGACAGGGTCTACGAGCAGTACTTC; CDR3 protein: CSASRDRVYEQYF
J gene: TRBJ2-3; D gene: NA; clone size: NA; V gene: TRBV6-1; CDR3 DNA: TGTGCCAGCAGCTCCCTGGGCGGCGGGAAGGGCACAGATACGCAGTATTTT; CDR3 protein: CASSSLGGGKGTDTQYF
J gene: TRBJ1-5; D gene: NA; clone size: NA; V gene: TRBV11-2; CDR3 DNA: TGTGCCAGCAGCTTATTCGGGGGCAATCAGCCCCAGCATTTT; CDR3 protein: CASSLFGGNQPQHF
J gene: TRBJ2-7; D gene: TRBD1; clone size: few; V gene: TRBV27; CDR3 DNA: TGTGCCAGCAGTTTCGTGACAGGGGGCATCGAGCAGTACTTC; CDR3 protein: CASSFVTGGIEQYF
J gene: TRBJ1-4; D gene: NA; clone size: NA; V gene: TRBV29-1; CDR3 DNA: TGCAGCGTTGAAGACGAATTGTGGATGGCAGGGAGAGGGGTGTTTTTT; CDR3 protein: CSVEDELWMAGRGVFF
J gene: TRBJ1-4; D gene: TRBD1; clone size: many; V gene: TRBV25-1; CDR3 DNA: TGTGCCAGCAGGGGACAGGGGGAACGTGAAAAACTGTTTTTT; CDR3 protein: CASRGQGEREKLFF
J gene: TRBJ2-7; D gene: TRBD1; clone size: few; V gene: TRBV15; CDR3 DNA: TGTGCCACCAGCGGGGACAGGGCCCCCTACGAGCAGTACTTC; CDR3 protein: CATSGDRAPYEQYF
J gene: TRBJ2-3; D gene: TRBD2; clone size: NA; V gene: TRBV20-1; CDR3 DNA: TGCAGTGCTTTGGGGGCTAGCGGGTTCGCCCCTGGCACAGATACGCAGTATTTT; CDR3 protein: CSALGASGFAPGTDTQYF
J gene: TRBJ1-3; D gene: NA; clone size: few; V gene: TRBV7-9; CDR3 DNA: TGTGCCAGCAGCGCTGGACAGCGAGTCTTAGGAAACACCATATATTTT; CDR3 protein: CASSAGQRVLGNTIYF
J gene: TRBJ1-2; D gene: TRBD1; clone size: few; V gene: TRBV29-1; CDR3 DNA: TGCAGCGTTGAGGAGGACAGGGGGGTCTATGGCTACACCTTC; CDR3 protein: CSVEEDRGVYGYTF
J gene: TRBJ2-3; D gene: TRBD2; clone size: many; V gene: TRBV5-1; CDR3 DNA: TGCGCCAGCAGCTTGAAACTAGCGGGAAGCACAGATACGCAGTATTTT; CDR3 protein: CASSLKLAGSTDTQYF
J gene: TRBJ1-1; D gene: NA; clone size: few; V gene: TRBV20-1; CDR3 DNA: TGCAGTGCCGCACCGCCGGGACGATTCAACACTGAAGCTTTCTTT; CDR3 protein: CSAAPPGRFNTEAFF
J gene: TRBJ2-7; D gene: NA; clone size: NA; V gene: TRBV6-1; CDR3 DNA: TGTGCCAGCAGTGTATTGGCCTACGAGCAGTACTTC; CDR3 protein: CASSVLAYEQYF
J gene: TRBJ1-5; D gene: NA; clone size: many; V gene: TRBV28; CDR3 DNA: TGTGCCAGCAGTTTACCGGATGAAAGCATTCAGCCCCAGCATTTT; CDR3 protein: CASSLPDESIQPQHF
J gene: TRBJ2-1; D gene: NA; clone size: many; V gene: TRBV7-3; CDR3 DNA: TGTGCCAGCAGCTGGCCGGGACGCAGCTCCTACAATGAGCAGTTCTTC; CDR3 protein: CASSWPGRSSYNEQFF
J gene: TRBJ2-1; D gene: NA; clone size: many; V gene: TRBV28; CDR3 DNA: TGTGCCAGCAGGGGACCGTCGAGAAATTCCTACAATGAGCAGTTCTTC; CDR3 protein: CASRGPSRNSYNEQFF
J gene: TRBJ2-6; D gene: NA; clone size: once; V gene: TRBV29-1; CDR3 DNA: TGCAGCGTTCAGGGCTCTGGGGCCAACGTCCTGACTTTC; CDR3 protein: CSVQGSGANVLTF
J gene: TRBJ2-3; D gene: NA; clone size: many; V gene: TRBV7-9; CDR3 DNA: TGTGCCAGCAGCCCTTTATCAGATACGCAGTATTTT; CDR3 protein: CASSPLSDTQYF
J gene: TRBJ1-2; D gene: NA; clone size: few; V gene: TRBV6-2/TRBV6-3; CDR3 DNA: TGTGCCAGCAGTTACGGGCAGCTCTATGGCTACACCTTC; CDR3 protein: CASSYGQLYGYTF
J gene: TRBJ2-7; D gene: TRBD1; clone size: few; V gene: TRBV29-1; CDR3 DNA: TGCAGCGCTGAACAGGGGGTAGGGGGCGAGCAGTACTTC; CDR3 protein: CSAEQGVGGEQYF